This TCR beta chain was identified in a study of cytomegalovirus exposure and HLA in healthy donors (dated by TCRdb to the late 2010s). Study-level background: An earlier analysis of several hundred of the donors reported around 280 Gb of sequence data and 117 million unique TCR beta sequences obtained from 150 million to 200 million T cells. An early release that covered fewer than 750 HLA-typed donors contained approximately 300 gigabases of sequencing data and tens of millions of unique TCR sequences. Of the 350 to 400 genotyped donors, about 80% fell in the genetic ancestry cluster associated with self-reported Caucasian donors. The study aimed to test whether cataloging public T cell receptors could reveal signatures of past pathogen exposure. The T cell repertoires of under 750 subjects were profiled by immunosequencing and related to cytomegalovirus serostatus. Besides the first cohort of 550 to 750 subjects, a separate validation cohort made up of roughly 120 different subjects was used. High-throughput TCR immunosequencing, statistical association of individual TCRs with disease status, and machine learning were combined to predict cytomegalovirus infection status. A later analysis re-examined previously published TCR beta repertoires from about 670 donors and added high-resolution HLA genotyping to investigate patterns of TCR occurrence. Rather than drawing on any new phenotypic data, the later analysis identified candidate immune exposures from TCR beta sequences and the way those sequences occurred across donors. An earlier analysis of some 600 of the donors applied high-throughput TCR beta sequencing to assess whether each TCR beta V gene segment acted as functional or pseudogenic. Alongside the repertoire data, information on donor age, sex, ethnicity and CMV serostatus was compiled. In a later genetic analysis, genome-wide SNP genotypes for about three fifths of the roughly 670 donors were used, and that subset was treated as a discovery cohort. Every discovery cohort repertoire had been produced on one sequencing platform. HLA typing covered class I and class II loci at four-digit resolution. The number of donors typed differed by locus, with about 629-630 for A, B, C, DRB1 and DQB1, around 560 for DQA1, over 600 for DPA1, and 472 for DPB1. Roughly 5 DR-DQ haplotypes were handled as single units for association and clustering, since linkage in the cohort was strong. Among under 450 genotyped donors of the cohort, an average of about 240,000 unique TCR beta nucleotide sequences were sequenced per donor, roughly 18% of them non-productive. On the study overall, not on this receptor specifically: A few of the identified cytomegalovirus-associated TCR beta chains were confirmed in vitro to be specific for cytomegalovirus antigens. In a later analysis, 16,951 TCR beta sequences were associated with specific HLA alleles at a false discovery rate of 0.05. The study listed 150 to 200 TCR beta chains as associated with cytomegalovirus. CMV serostatus was the only immune exposure information available for the cohort. Compared with equally common non-associated chains, HLA-associated TCR beta chains in a later analysis were more clonally expanded and had lower generation probabilities. Across donors, most TCR sequences were observed very rarely, whereas some public TCRs were present in many individuals. Roughly uniform sequencing depth across donors was assumed in presence/absence analyses, although this assumption may not hold. The authors suggested that the approach could potentially be extended to other disease states and immunological phenotypes. Linkage disequilibrium might explain the correlated functional status among segregating V segments, but an unknown experimental factor could not be excluded. A later genetic analysis reported fewer N-insertions in productive TCRs among donors in an Asian-associated ancestry cluster than the roughly 670-donor mean. According to a later analysis, parvovirus B19, influenza, CMV and Epstein-Barr virus appeared linked to several top co-occurrence clusters. The sequencing pipeline was judged likely to have produced a cluster of highly shared sequence variants as a technical artifact. According to a later analysis, TCR association rates differed among HLA loci, with DRB1 alleles showing the most associated TCRs and HLA-C alleles showing the fewest. In an earlier analysis of a few hundred of the donors, most TCR beta V segments were observed in productive rearrangements about 90% or about 30% of the time, broadly matching IMGT annotations. A further reported finding was that TCR beta sequences accurately predicted the HLA-A and HLA-B alleles for most subjects in the first cohort. Most CMV-associated TCR beta chains appeared to be HLA-restricted in a later analysis, and the HLA associations seemed to be driven largely by CMV exposure. Cytomegalovirus status was reported to be diagnosed by the classifier with high specificity and sensitivity in both the original and validation cohorts. Because some donors lacked HLA typing at each locus, the association tests relied only on the typed subset. In this cohort, only TCR beta chains were sequenced, and detectable features were limited by the absence of alpha or paired-chain data. A later genetic analysis associated a missense DCLRE1C variant with V-gene and J-gene trimming of TCR beta chains, and an independent cohort replicated the association. Because counts were too low, about 18 rarely observed V segments, including chromosome 9 orphons, were left out of the earlier analysis of 587 of the donors. Strong co-occurrence of HLA alleles, especially DR and DQ, made assigning TCR associations to individual alleles difficult.

The method behind the library was the immunoSEQ multiplex PCR assay. A mixture of 60 forward primers for TCR Vbeta segments and 13 reverse primers for TCR Jbeta segments was used in the multiplex PCR. The CDR3 region of rearranged TCR beta genes was amplified from genomic DNA with a multiplex PCR assay. On the Illumina HiSeq System, the amplified TCR beta libraries were sequenced as 87-base-pair reads. For the original study's pipeline: A later analysis tallied roughly 76 million unique TCR beta chains across the 666 repertoires, and about 12 million of those chains were shared by two or more donors. To remove PCR and sequencing errors, raw reads were error-corrected and collapsed into unique sequences using a nearest-neighbor algorithm that merged closely related sequences. To assign V, D and J gene segments, CDR3 sequences were aligned to IMGT reference sequences. For a sequence to be retained, at least a six-nucleotide match to both a V gene segment and a J gene segment was required. A rearrangement counted as productive if the CDR3 had no stop codons and remained in frame with V and J, and every other rearrangement counted as non-productive. Following IMGT convention, CDR3 was defined as the stretch from the second conserved V-encoded cysteine up to the conserved J-encoded phenylalanine. The earlier analysis of 500 to 750 of the donors excluded any sequence lacking an unambiguous match to a single V gene segment. An earlier analysis of a few hundred of the donors classified V segments as functional when productive rearrangements were above 56.7% and as segregating when the standard deviation between donors was above 5%. To diagnose cytomegalovirus status from the catalog of TCR beta chain sequences, a statistical classification framework was built. In a later analysis, TCR nucleotide sequences were compared against IMGT/GENE-DB human TR gene sequences so that V and J genes could be assigned. The TCRdist pipeline was used in a later analysis to assign CDR3 sequences and most-parsimonious VDJ recombination scenarios. In a later analysis, each TCR beta chain was defined by its CDR3 amino acid sequence together with its V-gene family, and reads without a unique V-gene family were excluded. To address suspected cross-contamination and a sequencing artifact, a later analysis removed roughly 640 highly shared, low-generation-probability nucleotide sequences. In a later analysis, a clonal expansion index was calculated for each public chain from normalized within-repertoire ranks of inferred template counts. A later analysis computed generation probabilities with a VDJ recombination model fitted to out-of-frame rearrangements, and checked the results against IGoR. A later analysis scored TCR-TCR, TCR-HLA and TCR-CMV co-occurrence with hypergeometric tests, applying a repertoire-size bias correction to TCR pairs. In a later analysis, false discovery rates were estimated by permuting HLA or CMV assignments 20 times. In a later analysis, co-occurring TCRs were grouped using DBSCAN, with TCRdist sequence similarity added in when clustering inside HLA-allele-positive subsets. Repertoires with fewer than 30,000 or more than 120,000 public chains were left out of co-occurrence clustering, as were a handful of repertoires with anomalous nucleotide sharing. In TCRdb, the immuneACCESS table is reduced to in-frame sequences with V and J assigned. These tables do not hold every clone; where another copy was compared, an unresolved V gene accounts for under half, and the others remain unexplained. V, J and clone size were drawn from that table, and D and trimming were deduced from the DNA. This sample's records show about 170,000 clones. The ten largest clones take up 1.3% of the sample.

The cohort was made up of approximately 700 healthy bone marrow donors. Cohort members were all nominally healthy when sampled, although unrecorded immune exposures were likely present. The donor was CMV seronegative and was included in the group of hundreds of seronegative cohort members. Each donor provided a peripheral blood sample, and peripheral blood mononuclear cells were used for TCR beta sequencing. The Qiagen DNeasy Blood Extraction Kit was used to extract genomic DNA from the blood cell samples. Points on this clone: Its recognized antigen is unknown.

Sequencing used PBMCs. The TCR originated in a woman aged 55 to 70 in good health and CMV-seronegative.

In nucleotides, the sequence is TGTGCCAGCAGTGGAGCGGGGGGGACGGGAGAGACCCAGTACTTC. It codes for CASSGAGGTGETQYF. This receptor chain uses TRBV2 and TRBJ2-5; 10 bases in the middle match TRBD2. CDR1 and CDR2 were assigned from the germline V gene as SNHLY and FYNNEI. From cysteine to phenylalanine, the CDR3 is 15 amino acids long. Left in the record is the CDR3 DNA by itself, 45 bases read in frame from the first base. Clipping removes 4 bases from V and 4 bases from J, with 6 as the unmatched junction base count.